This passage covers 8 T cell receptor beta chains from one sample sequenced in a study of T cell repertoires in cytomegalovirus infection. TCRdb independently ran MiXCR on the reads; one entry per CDR3 protein. The sample has about a million distinct CDR3 sequences, around 30% seen once; the top ten hold over 11%. For these TCRs, the target antigens are not known. Here the sequenced sample was cultured CD8+ T cells from PBMCs, taken from culture after CMV antigen stimulation. These TCRs come from a human donor in good health (CMV status not recorded). Some clones in this sample may be carry-over from other donors' samples.

The V call is TRBV20-1, the J call TRBJ2-7; no clear D. There are 13 residues in the CDR3. Germline V gene lookup returns CDR1 DFQATT and CDR2 SNEGSKA (reference sequence). V was trimmed by 6 bases and J by 2 bases, leaving 14 bases between them. The CDR3 DNA is TGCAGTGCCGGAATTGAATCCCCCTACGAGCAGTACGTC. This gives the protein CSAGIESPYEQYV.

This sequence joins TRBV7-9 and TRBJ2-5, with D tentatively TRBD1 (6 bases). From germline, CDR1 is SEHNR and CDR2 FQNEAQ (reference sequence). Deletions cut 3 bases from V and 2 bases from J, with 13 bases between. This CDR3 is built from 15 residues. DNA for the CDR3: TGTGCCAGCAGCTTTCAGGGACACTATCAAGAGACCCAGTACTTC. This sequence encodes CASSFQGHYQETQYF.

The V and J genes are TRBV15 and TRBJ2-5, with D perhaps matching TRBD2 (5 bases). Germline values: CDR1 LNHNV, CDR2 YYDKDF (reference sequence). V was clipped by 2 bases and J by 2 bases, with 12 bases between them. The CDR3 runs to 15 residues. The CDR3, as DNA: TGTGCCACCAGCAGATCACGGGGAGAACAAGAGACCCAGTACTTC. Protein sequence: CATSRSRGEQETQYF.

This chain uses TRBV9 with TRBJ1-2, with 12 bases fitting TRBD1. Trimming took 3 bases from V and 3 from J; bases not matched to a gene: 6. The CDR3 is 16 residues long. CDR1 is SGDLS and CDR2 is YYNGEE in the germline V gene. The chain's CDR3 is CASSAGTGGADYGYTF. Written as DNA, the CDR3 is TGTGCCAGCAGCGCCGGGACAGGGGGCGCAGACTATGGCTACACCTTC.

This clonotype was found a few times. The chain has TRBV7-6 and TRBJ2-1, with 9 bases identical to TRBD2. V was pared by 3 bases and J by 3 bases, with 3 bases of the junction left unmatched. Germline CDR1 reads SGHVS; CDR2 reads FNYEAQ. CDR3 length: 15 amino acids. CDR3 sequence (DNA): TGTGCCAGCAGCTTTAGCGGGGGCCACTACAATGAGCAGTTCTTC. It encodes CASSFSGGHYNEQFF.

The sample holds many counts of this clonotype. The chain links TRBV7-2 to TRBJ2-5; no clear D. The CDR3 covers 16 residues. V dropped 0 bases and J dropped 5 bases, with 16 bases sitting between them. Germline CDR1 reads SGHTA; CDR2 reads FQGNSA. The CDR3 DNA sequence: TGTGCCAGCAGCTTAGCGCCCCCTGATTCCCAGGAGACCCAGTACTTC. Amino acid sequence: CASSLAPPDSQETQYF.

In nucleotides, the CDR3 is TGTGCCAGTAGTGAACAGGGTTTGTCCTACAATGAGCAGTTCTTC. Its translation is CASSEQGLSYNEQFF. The chain couples TRBV19 to TRBJ2-1; TRBD1 is a possible D gene (6 bases). The CDR3 has 15 residues. V was shortened by 5 bases and J by 1 base, with 12 bases between the two germline ends. Germline V lookup: CDR1 LNHDA, CDR2 SQIVND (reference sequence).

This clonotype appeared a few times. The V and J genes are TRBV6-5 and TRBJ1-1, with D tentatively TRBD1 (5 bases). Trimming took 2 bases from V and 1 from J, leaving 14 bases between them. The CDR3 loop spans 16 amino acids. Germline V gene data show CDR1 as MNHEY and CDR2 as SVGAGI. The CDR3 DNA reads as TGTGCCAGCAGTTACGGGGCAGGGTTGTCGAACACTGAAGCTTTCTTT. Amino acids: CASSYGAGLSNTEAFF.